One TCR beta chain is described in this entry. Antigen: not known. The authors produced cDNA by 5'RACE using 10-nucleotide random UMIs. TCRdb used MiXCR to reprocess the 5' RACE reads, holding one entry per CDR3 protein. The repertoire consists of roughly 48,000 distinct CDR3 sequences, with 25% occurring once and the leading ten covering approximately 23%. The entry originates in a study of neurological immune-mediated disorders. Volunteers from a blood bank in Maryland, USA, constituted the healthy controls. 2 million unsorted PBMCs were stored in RNAlater at -80 °C before RNA extraction. V dropped 6 bases and J dropped 3; count of bases not matched to a gene: 5. CDR1 and CDR2 from the germline V gene are KGHSH and LQKENI. The CDR3 is 15 amino acids. Overall study results and limits: The absence of shared CDR3 amino acid sequences among expanded clones across subjects suggests private repertoires in all groups.

Specimen: PBMCs. The receptor comes from a woman aged 70-85 years in good health. V is TRBV18 and J is TRBJ2-1, with TRBD1 matching 10 bases. CDR3 nucleotides: TGTGCCAGCTCCCGGACAGGGGGGGTCTACAATGAGCAGTTCTTC. As protein: CASSRTGGVYNEQFF.